The entry below describes one T cell receptor beta chain. Its antigen remains unknown. PCR used 60 Vbeta primers and 13 Jbeta primers. TCRdb's table, derived via immunoSEQ multiplex PCR, lists solely in-frame clones and lacks some. The table shows under 110,000 clones, with approximately 76% occurring only once. The source of the sample is a study of cytomegalovirus exposure and HLA in healthy donors. Study observations and caveats: Specificity for CMV antigens was confirmed in vitro for a few of the CMV-associated chains. Among donors in an Asian-associated ancestry cluster, a later analysis reportedly found fewer N-insertions than the roughly 680-donor mean.

There are 13 residues in the CDR3. V shed 8 bases, J shed 4 bases, and the junction held 6 bases outside the gene matches. Germline CDR1 reads MGHDK; CDR2 reads SYGVNS. This clonotype was sampled from a man aged 40-49 years in good health and CMV-seronegative. Sequencing input: PBMCs. This chain joins TRBV25-1 and TRBJ1-2; 8 bases fit TRBD1. Here the CDR3 reads CASSPQGAYGYTF. The CDR3 DNA follows: TGTGCCAGCTCCCCGCAGGGGGCCTATGGCTACACCTTC.